This T cell receptor beta chain was found in a study of blood T cell repertoires in COVID-19 (dated by TCRdb to 2018 to 2021). Turning to the overall study: Samples from collaborators originated in the United States, Italy and Spain and spanned both the acute and convalescent phases of COVID-19. The material from the prospective study consisted of cDNA or gDNA derived from T cells, B-cell-depleted T cells, or PBMCs. Subjects who had been exposed to COVID-19, were actively infected with it, or had recovered from it provided the deeply sampled blood TCRbeta repertoires that made up the dataset. The repertoires were released in a freely available public database meant as a resource for research on the immune response to SARS-CoV-2. The samples were drawn from two sources: the first 160 participants of the ongoing ImmuneRACE study, and some 1,300 subjects contributed by 6 global collaborators. The sample metadata nearly always contained a de-identified subject ID, COVID-19 status, age in years and sex. HLA class I and class II types, where available, came from metadata supplied by the sample provider rather than from assay-based typing. Summary of the overall study and its limitations: Clinical and demographic metadata were provided uncurated, with the amount varying by source and participant.

In the prospective study, participants were roughly 18 to 89 years old, resided in about 25 geographic areas of the United States, and were enrolled through a virtual design. In the prospective study, cohorts were assigned on the basis of participant-reported clinical history obtained from a screening survey and a study questionnaire. Recovered participants in ImmuneRACE Cohort 3 were defined as having two consecutive negative NP/OP PCR tests, clearance from a healthcare professional, or resolution of symptoms. Each participant in the prospective study had whole blood, serum and a nasopharyngeal or oropharyngeal swab collected by mobile phlebotomists. Participants in the prospective study had the option to provide additional blood draws and questionnaires over a roughly 2-month period. Prospective study blood samples were shipped either frozen or at room temperature before DNA extraction. CDR1 and CDR2 are drawn from the germline V gene: SNHLY, FYNNEI. The CDR3 has 12 amino acids, counting the end cysteine and phenylalanine. The CDR3 DNA has 36 bases and is translated from base 1. V loses 0 bases, J loses 4 bases, and the germline ends lie 4 bases apart.

TCRbeta CDR3 regions were amplified from genomic DNA using the immunoSEQ Assay, a bias-controlled multiplex PCR. Per the authors' processing: The number of nucleated cells in each sample was estimated from the amplification of reference gene primers within the assay. To quantify the absolute abundance of each unique TCRbeta CDR3 rearrangement, sequence reads were collapsed and filtered. For each sample, productive Simpson clonality was calculated as the square root of Simpson's diversity index across productive rearrangements. Sourced from immuneACCESS, this table was stored by TCRdb with only in-frame sequences that have V and J called. A share of the clones is absent; for the studies checked, an unresolved V gene accounts for under half, and the remainder has no known explanation. The V and J calls and the clone size are those of that table, but D and trimming were determined from the DNA. In all, the sample holds around 130,000 clones, and less than 90% of those were seen once. The ten largest clones capture under 2.5% of the sample.

Remarks on this clone: Its cognate antigen has yet to be identified. Per-nucleotide qualities are absent, and no much larger clonotype sits a single base away.

The sequence links TRBV2 to TRBJ2-7, with no D gene named confidently. Sequenced: PBMCs or T cells enriched from blood (not recorded which). The origin of this receptor is a woman aged 45 to 65 who had recovered from COVID-19. This receptor carries the CDR3 CASSEARYEQYF. The sequenced DNA: TGTGCCAGCAGTGAAGCGAGGTACGAGCAGTACTTC.